This T cell receptor (beta chain) was documented in a study of T cells in Graves' hyperthyroidism and ophthalmopathy. V gave up 6 bases and J gave up 0 bases, with 12 bases separating them. This CDR3 has 15 residues. In germline, CDR1 is DFQATT, CDR2 SNEGSKA (reference sequence). The CDR3 regions of TCR beta were amplified from RNA transcripts. Using the HTBI primer set, a first-round RT-PCR was run on the TCR CDR3. TCRdb re-called the multiplex PCR reads with MiXCR, one entry per CDR3 protein. Of roughly 380,000 distinct CDR3 sequences listed, about 15% are singletons. This clonotype has at least ten counts.

Sequenced input: blood. This TCR derives from a woman aged 55-75 years with Graves' hyperthyroidism. This chain links TRBV20-1 with TRBJ1-6; D is possibly TRBD1 (5 bases). In DNA form, the CDR3 reads TGCAGTGCCGTGGGACGGAGCTCCTATAATTCACCCCTCCACTTT. Protein product: CSAVGRSSYNSPLHF.